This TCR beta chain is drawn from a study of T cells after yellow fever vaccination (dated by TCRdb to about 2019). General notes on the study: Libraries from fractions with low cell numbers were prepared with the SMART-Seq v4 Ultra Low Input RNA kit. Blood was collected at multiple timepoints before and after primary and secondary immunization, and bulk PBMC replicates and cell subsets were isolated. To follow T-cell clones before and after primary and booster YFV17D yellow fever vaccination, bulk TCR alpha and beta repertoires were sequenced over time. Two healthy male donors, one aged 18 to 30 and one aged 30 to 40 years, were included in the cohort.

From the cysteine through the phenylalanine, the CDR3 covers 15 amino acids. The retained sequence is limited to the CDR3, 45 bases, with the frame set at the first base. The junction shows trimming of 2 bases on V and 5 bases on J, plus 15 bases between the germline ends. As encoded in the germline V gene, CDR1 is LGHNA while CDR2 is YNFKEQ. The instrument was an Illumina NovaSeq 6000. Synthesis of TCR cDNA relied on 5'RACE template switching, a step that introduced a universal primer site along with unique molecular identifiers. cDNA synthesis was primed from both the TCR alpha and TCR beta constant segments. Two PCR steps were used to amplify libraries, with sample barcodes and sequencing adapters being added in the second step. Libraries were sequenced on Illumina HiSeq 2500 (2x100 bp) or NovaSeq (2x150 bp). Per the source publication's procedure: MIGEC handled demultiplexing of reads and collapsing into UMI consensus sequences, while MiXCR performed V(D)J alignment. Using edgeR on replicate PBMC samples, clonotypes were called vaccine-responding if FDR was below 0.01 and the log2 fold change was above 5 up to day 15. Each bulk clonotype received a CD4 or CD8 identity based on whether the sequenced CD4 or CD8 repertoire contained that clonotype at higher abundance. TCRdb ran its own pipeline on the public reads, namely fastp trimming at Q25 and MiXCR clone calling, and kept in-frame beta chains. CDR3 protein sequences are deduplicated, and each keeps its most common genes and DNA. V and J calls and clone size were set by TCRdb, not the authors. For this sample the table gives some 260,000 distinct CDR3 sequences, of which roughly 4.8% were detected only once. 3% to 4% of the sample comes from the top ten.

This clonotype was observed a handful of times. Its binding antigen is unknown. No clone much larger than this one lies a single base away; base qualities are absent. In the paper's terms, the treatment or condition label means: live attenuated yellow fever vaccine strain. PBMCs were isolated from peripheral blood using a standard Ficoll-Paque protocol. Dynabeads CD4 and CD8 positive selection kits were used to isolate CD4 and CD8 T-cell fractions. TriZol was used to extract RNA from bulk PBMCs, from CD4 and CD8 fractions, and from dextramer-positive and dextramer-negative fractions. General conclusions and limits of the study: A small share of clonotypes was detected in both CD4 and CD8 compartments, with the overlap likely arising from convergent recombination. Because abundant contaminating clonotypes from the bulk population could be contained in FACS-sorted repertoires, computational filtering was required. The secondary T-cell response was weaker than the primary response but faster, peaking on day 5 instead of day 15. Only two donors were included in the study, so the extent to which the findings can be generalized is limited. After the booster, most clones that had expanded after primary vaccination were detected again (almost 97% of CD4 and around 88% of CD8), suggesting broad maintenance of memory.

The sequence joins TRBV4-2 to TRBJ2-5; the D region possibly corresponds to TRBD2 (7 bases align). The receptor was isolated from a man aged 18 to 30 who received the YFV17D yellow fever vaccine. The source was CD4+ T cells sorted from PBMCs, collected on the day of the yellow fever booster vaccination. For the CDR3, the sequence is CASSQRGGQVETQYF. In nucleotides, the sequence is TGTGCCAGCAGCCAACGCGGGGGCCAGGTCGAGACCCAGTACTTC.